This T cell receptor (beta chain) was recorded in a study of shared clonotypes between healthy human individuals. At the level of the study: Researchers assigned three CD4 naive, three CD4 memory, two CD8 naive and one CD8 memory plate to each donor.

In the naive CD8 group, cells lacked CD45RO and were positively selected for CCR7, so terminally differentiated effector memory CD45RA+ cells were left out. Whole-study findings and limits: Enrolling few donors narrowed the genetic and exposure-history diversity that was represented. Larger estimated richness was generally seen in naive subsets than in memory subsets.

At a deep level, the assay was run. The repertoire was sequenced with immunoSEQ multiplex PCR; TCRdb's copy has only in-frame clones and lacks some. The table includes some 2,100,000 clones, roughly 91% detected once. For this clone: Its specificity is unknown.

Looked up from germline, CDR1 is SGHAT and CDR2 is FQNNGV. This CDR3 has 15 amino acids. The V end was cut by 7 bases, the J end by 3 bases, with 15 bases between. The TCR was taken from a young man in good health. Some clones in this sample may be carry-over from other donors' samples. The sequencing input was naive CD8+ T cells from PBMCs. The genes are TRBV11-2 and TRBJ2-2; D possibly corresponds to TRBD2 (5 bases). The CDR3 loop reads CASILRGGDTGELFF. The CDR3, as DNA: TGTGCCAGCATCCTACGGGGTGGGGACACCGGGGAGCTGTTTTTT.